This TCR beta chain was observed in a study of T cells after yellow fever vaccination. Germline CDR1 and CDR2: SQVTM and ANQGSEA. V lost 4 bases and J lost 4, with 13 bases in between. This CDR3 has 14 residues. TCRdb used MiXCR to reprocess the 5' RACE reads, holding one entry per CDR3 protein. The table includes more than 450,000 distinct CDR3 sequences, just over 20% detected once. This clonotype was recorded a few times. The sequence came from a man aged 18 to 29 who received the YFV17D yellow fever vaccine. The V call is TRBV29-1, the J call TRBJ2-2; D gene uncertain. The sample consisted of PBMCs, taken around 3 weeks after the first yellow fever vaccination. The CDR3: CSVGGRAPTGELFF. CDR3 sequence (DNA): TGCAGCGTTGGTGGCAGAGCCCCCACCGGGGAGCTGTTTTTT.